The 2 T cell receptor beta chains reported below all come from one sample, sequenced in a study of CD8+CD57+ T cells in acquired aplastic anemia. Template material for TCR beta VDJ and CDR3 profiling consisted of genomic DNA. TCRdb called the reads again in MiXCR, with one record for every CDR3 protein. Among 100,000 to 150,000 distinct CDR3 sequences listed, 45% to 60% were seen once. Patients chosen for sequencing had shown CD8+CD57+ cell expansion by flow cytometry. The sequencing input was sorted CD4+, CD8+, or CD8+CD57+ T cells (not recorded which) from PBMCs. These receptors were taken from a human donor with aplastic anemia.

V gene TRBV12-3 or TRBV12-4 combines with J gene TRBJ2-5; no definite D call. The CDR3 contains 11 residues. The V end was cut by 5 bases, the J end by 4 bases, with 5 bases between. CDR3 protein: CASSTSETQYF. CDR3 coding DNA: TGTGCCAGCAGTACTTCAGAGACCCAGTACTTC.

In its sample, this clonotype was seen a few times. J is TRBJ2-7 and V is TRBV15; D may be TRBD2 (5 bases). Germline CDR1 reads LNHNV; CDR2 reads YYDKDF (reference sequence). The CDR3 totals 15 residues. Trimming stripped 0 bases from V and 3 bases from J, with 12 bases between. The CDR3 coding sequence is TGTGCCACCAGCAGAGATACCGCTAGCAGCTACGAGCAGTACTTC. This encodes CATSRDTASSYEQYF.